The rows below give T cell receptor beta chains drawn from one sample of a study of blood T cell repertoires in COVID-19. TCRdb's copy holds only in-frame clones and misses some; the assay was immunoSEQ multiplex PCR. The table shows around 250,000 clones, with roughly 86% occurring only once. What was sequenced was peripheral blood. Receptor source: a woman aged 80 or over with COVID-19, enrolled during active disease. The CDR3 runs from the conserved cysteine through the conserved F or W. D genes are given only for firm matches. Not all rows give a size; the values are once, few, many and, for expanded clones, a class.

j_call clone_size d_call v_call cdr3_aa cdr3_nt
TRBJ2-2 many TRBD1 TRBV18 CASSTGTANTGELFF TGTGCCAGCTCAACCGGGACAGCGAACACCGGGGAGCTGTTTTTT
TRBJ2-7 - - TRBV5-1 CASSTGQSYEQYF TGCGCCAGCAGCACCGGACAGTCCTACGAGCAGTACTTC
TRBJ2-1 - TRBD2 TRBV5-1 CASSPGTSGGHNEQFF TGCGCCAGCAGCCCCGGGACTAGCGGGGGGCACAATGAGCAGTTCTTC
TRBJ1-4 - TRBD1 TRBV11-2 CASSSGGTDKFF TGTGCCAGCAGCTCCGGCGGGACAGATAAGTTTTTT
TRBJ2-3 - TRBD2 TRBV5-6 CASSLRGGDTQYF TGTGCCAGCAGCTTGCGCGGGGGAGATACGCAGTATTTT
TRBJ1-5 - TRBD1 TRBV4-3 CASSQDSGGSGQPQHF TGCGCCAGCAGCCAAGATTCAGGGGGTTCTGGTCAGCCCCAGCATTTT
TRBJ1-6 - - TRBV30 CAWSVPGNSPLHF TGTGCCTGGAGTGTACCAGGGAACTCACCCCTCCACTTT
TRBJ1-4 - TRBD1 TRBV28 CASRSPPGQSNEKLFF TGTGCCAGCAGATCGCCCCCGGGACAGTCTAATGAAAAACTGTTTTTT
TRBJ1-3 - - TRBV6-6 CASSYSLADSGNTIYF TGTGCCAGCAGTTACTCCTTAGCCGACTCTGGAAACACCATATATTTT
TRBJ2-1 - - TRBV3-1/TRBV3-2 CASSQDLGQGANEQFF TGTGCCAGCAGCCAAGATTTAGGCCAGGGCGCCAATGAGCAGTTCTTC
TRBJ1-2 - - TRBV9 CASSDTGKDGYTF TGTGCCAGCAGCGATACAGGGAAAGATGGCTACACCTTC
TRBJ2-5 - TRBD1 TRBV4-1 CASSQANRGRFETQYF TGCGCCAGCAGCCAAGCGAACAGGGGGAGGTTCGAGACCCAGTACTTC
TRBJ1-5 once - TRBV19 CASSIRGAGNQPQHF TGTGCCAGTAGTATTCGGGGGGCTGGCAATCAGCCCCAGCATTTT